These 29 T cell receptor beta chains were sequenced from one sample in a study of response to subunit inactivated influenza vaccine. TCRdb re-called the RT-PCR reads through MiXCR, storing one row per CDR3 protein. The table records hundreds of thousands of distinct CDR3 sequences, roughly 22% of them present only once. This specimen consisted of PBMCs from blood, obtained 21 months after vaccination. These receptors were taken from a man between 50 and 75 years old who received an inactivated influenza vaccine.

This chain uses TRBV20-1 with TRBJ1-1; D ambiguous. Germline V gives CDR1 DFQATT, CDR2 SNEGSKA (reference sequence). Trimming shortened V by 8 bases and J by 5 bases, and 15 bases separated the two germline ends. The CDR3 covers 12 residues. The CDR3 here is CSPSGVGTEAFF. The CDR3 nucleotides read TGCAGTCCGAGTGGGGTTGGGACTGAAGCTTTCTTT.

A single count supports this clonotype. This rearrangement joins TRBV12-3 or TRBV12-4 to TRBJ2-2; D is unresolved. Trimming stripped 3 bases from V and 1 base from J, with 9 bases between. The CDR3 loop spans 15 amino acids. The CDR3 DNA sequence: TGTGCCAGCAGTTTGTTCCAACTGAACACCGGGGAGCTGTTTTTT. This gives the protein CASSLFQLNTGELFF.

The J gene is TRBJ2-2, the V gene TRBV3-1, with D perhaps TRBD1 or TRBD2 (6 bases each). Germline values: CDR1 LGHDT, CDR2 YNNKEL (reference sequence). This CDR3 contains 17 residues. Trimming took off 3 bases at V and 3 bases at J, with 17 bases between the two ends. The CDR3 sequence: CASSQGGGQYYTGELFF. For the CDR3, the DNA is TGTGCCAGCAGCCAGGGGGGAGGACAGTATTACACCGGGGAGCTGTTTTTT.

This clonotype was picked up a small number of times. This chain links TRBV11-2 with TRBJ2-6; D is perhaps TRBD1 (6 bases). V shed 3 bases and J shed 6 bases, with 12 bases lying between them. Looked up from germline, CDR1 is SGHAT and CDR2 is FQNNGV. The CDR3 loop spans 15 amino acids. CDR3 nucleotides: TGTGCCAGCAGCTTTACAGGGCTCGAGGCCAACGTCCTGACTTTC. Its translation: CASSFTGLEANVLTF.

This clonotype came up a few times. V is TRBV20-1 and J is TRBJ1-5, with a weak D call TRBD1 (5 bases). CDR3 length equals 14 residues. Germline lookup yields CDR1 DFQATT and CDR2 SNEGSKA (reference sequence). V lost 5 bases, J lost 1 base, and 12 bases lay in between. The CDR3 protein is CSAAGTRSNQPQHF. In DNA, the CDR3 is TGCAGTGCTGCCGGGACTAGAAGCAATCAGCCCCAGCATTTT.

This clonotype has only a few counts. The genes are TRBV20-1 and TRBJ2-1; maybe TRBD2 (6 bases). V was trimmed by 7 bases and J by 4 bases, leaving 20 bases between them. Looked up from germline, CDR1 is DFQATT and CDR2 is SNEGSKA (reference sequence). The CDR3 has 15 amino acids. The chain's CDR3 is CSVTSRRGLYNEQFF. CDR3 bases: TGCAGTGTTACAAGCCGGCGGGGCCTATACAATGAGCAGTTCTTC.

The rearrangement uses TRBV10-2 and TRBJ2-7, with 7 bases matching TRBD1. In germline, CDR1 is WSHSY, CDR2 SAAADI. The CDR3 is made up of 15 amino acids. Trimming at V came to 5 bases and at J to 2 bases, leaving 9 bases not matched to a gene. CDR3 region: CASSSVGDRAYEQYF. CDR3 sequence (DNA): TGCGCCAGCAGTTCTGTCGGGGACAGAGCCTACGAGCAGTACTTC.

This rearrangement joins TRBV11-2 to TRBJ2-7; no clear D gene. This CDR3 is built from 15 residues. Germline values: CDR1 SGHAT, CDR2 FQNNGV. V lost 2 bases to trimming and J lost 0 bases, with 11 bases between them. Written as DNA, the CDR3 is TGTGCCAGCAGCTTACCCGTGGGTAGCTCCTACGAGCAGTACTTC. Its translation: CASSLPVGSSYEQYF.

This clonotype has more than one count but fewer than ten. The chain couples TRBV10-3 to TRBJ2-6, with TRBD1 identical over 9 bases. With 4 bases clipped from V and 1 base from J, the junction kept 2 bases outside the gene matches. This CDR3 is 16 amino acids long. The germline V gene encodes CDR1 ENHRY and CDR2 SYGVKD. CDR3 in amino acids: CAISAGTGSGANVLTF. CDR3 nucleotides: TGTGCCATCAGTGCCGGGACAGGGTCTGGGGCCAACGTCCTGACTTTC.

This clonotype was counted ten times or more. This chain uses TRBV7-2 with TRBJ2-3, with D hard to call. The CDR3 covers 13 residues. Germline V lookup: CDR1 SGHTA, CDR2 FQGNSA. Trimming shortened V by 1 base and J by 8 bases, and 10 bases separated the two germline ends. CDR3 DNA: TGTGCCAGCAGCTTAGAAGGGTTCGGTACGCAGTATTTT. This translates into CASSLEGFGTQYF.

The chain's CDR3 is CASSGINYGYTF. Written as DNA, the CDR3 is TGTGCCAGCAGTGGTATAAACTATGGCTACACCTTC. V usage is TRBV2 and J usage is TRBJ1-2; D remains ambiguous. V was pared by 4 bases and J by 2 bases, with 5 bases between. The CDR3 spans 12 residues. Germline CDR1 reads SNHLY; CDR2 reads FYNNEI.

The CDR3 sequence is CASSSGQELNTEAFF. The CDR3 DNA is TGCGCCAGCAGCAGCGGGCAGGAATTGAACACTGAAGCTTTCTTT. The chain couples TRBV5-1 to TRBJ1-1; D is unresolved. Trimming pared 4 bases from V and 0 bases from J, leaving 13 bases between. CDR3 length equals 15 residues. Germline V gene lookup returns CDR1 SGHRS and CDR2 YFSETQ.

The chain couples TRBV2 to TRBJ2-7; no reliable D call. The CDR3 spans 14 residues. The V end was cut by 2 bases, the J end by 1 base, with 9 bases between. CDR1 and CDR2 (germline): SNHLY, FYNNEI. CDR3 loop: CASSELVFSYEQYF. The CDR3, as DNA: TGTGCCAGCAGTGAACTAGTTTTTTCCTACGAGCAGTACTTC.

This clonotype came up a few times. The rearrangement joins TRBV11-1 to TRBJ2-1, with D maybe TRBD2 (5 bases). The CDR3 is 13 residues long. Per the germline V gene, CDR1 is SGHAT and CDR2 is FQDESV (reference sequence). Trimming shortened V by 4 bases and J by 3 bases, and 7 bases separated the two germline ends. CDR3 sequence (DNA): TGTGCCAGCAGCTCCGGGATCTACAATGAGCAGTTCTTC. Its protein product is CASSSGIYNEQFF.

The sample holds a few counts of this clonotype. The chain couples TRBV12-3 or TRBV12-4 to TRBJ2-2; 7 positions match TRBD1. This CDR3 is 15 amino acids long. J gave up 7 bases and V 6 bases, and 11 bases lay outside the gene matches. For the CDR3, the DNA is TGTGCCAGCAGGAGCTCGACAGGGTGGGTCGGGGAGCTGTTTTTT. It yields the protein CASRSSTGWVGELFF.

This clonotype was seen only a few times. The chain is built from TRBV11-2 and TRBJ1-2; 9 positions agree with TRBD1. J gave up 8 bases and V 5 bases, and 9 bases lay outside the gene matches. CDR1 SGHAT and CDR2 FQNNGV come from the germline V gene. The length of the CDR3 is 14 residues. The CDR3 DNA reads TGTGCCAGCAGCACCCGGGACAGGGTCTTCGGCTACACCTTC. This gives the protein CASSTRDRVFGYTF.

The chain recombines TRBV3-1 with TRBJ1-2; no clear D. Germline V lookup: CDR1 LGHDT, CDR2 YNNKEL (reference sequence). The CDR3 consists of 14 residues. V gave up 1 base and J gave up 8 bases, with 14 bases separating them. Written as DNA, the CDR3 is TGTGCCAGCAGCCAAGGGATCGAAGGGAGAGGCTACACCTTC. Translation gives CASSQGIEGRGYTF.

CDR3 sequence: CSASFGAGDTQYF. CDR3 sequence (DNA): TGCAGTGCTAGTTTTGGAGCCGGAGATACGCAGTATTTT. V and J are TRBV20-1 and TRBJ2-3; D remains ambiguous. The CDR3 is 13 amino acids. CDR1 is DFQATT and CDR2 is SNEGSKA in the germline V gene (reference sequence). V was shortened by 3 bases and J by 5 bases, with 12 bases between the two germline ends.

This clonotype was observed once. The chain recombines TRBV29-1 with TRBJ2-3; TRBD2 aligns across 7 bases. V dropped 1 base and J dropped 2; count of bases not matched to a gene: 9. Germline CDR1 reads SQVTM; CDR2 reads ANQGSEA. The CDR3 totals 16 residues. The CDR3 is CSVEGWASGFTDTQYF. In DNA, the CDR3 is TGCAGCGTTGAAGGTTGGGCTAGCGGCTTCACAGATACGCAGTATTTT.

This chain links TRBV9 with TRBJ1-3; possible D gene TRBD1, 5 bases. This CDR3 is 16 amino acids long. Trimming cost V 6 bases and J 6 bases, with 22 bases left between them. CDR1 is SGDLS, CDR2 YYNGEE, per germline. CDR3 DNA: TGTGCCAGCACCTCGGGGAGGGGTGCGATAGAAAACACCATATATTTT. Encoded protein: CASTSGRGAIENTIYF. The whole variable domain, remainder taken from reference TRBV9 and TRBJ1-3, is DSGVTQTPKHLITATGQRVTLRCSPRSGDLSVYWYQQSLDQGLQFLIQYYNGEERAKGNILERFSAQQFPDLHSELNLSSLELGDSALYFCASTSGRGAIENTIYFGEGSWLTVV.

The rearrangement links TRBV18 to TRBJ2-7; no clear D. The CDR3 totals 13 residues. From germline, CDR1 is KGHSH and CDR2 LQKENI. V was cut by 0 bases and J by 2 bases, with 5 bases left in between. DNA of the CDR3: TGTGCCAGCTCACCACCCGGCACCTACGAGCAGTACTTC. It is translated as CASSPPGTYEQYF.

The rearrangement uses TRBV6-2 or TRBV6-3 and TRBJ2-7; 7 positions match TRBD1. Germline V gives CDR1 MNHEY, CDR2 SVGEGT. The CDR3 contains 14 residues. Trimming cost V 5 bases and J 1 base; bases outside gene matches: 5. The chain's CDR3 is CASSRQGGSYEQYF. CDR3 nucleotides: TGTGCCAGCAGTCGACAGGGTGGGTCCTACGAGCAGTACTTC.

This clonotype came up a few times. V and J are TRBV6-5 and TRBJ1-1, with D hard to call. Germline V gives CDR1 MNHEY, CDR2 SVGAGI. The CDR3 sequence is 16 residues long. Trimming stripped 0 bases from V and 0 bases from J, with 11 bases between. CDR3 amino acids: CASSYSVNIMNTEAFF. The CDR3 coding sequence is TGTGCCAGCAGTTACTCGGTTAACATCATGAACACTGAAGCTTTCTTT.

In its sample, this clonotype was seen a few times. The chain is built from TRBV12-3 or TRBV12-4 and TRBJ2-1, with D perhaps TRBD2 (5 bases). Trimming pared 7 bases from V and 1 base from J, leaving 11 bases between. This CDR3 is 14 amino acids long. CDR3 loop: CASMAGLSYNEQFF. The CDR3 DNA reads TGTGCCAGCATGGCGGGCCTATCCTACAATGAGCAGTTCTTC.

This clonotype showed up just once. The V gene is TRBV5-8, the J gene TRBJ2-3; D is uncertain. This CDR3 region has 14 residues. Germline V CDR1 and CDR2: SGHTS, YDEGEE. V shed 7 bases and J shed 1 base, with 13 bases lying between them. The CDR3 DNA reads TGTGCCAGCTCTACCGGAAGGGGCACAGATACGCAGTATTTT. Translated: CASSTGRGTDTQYF.

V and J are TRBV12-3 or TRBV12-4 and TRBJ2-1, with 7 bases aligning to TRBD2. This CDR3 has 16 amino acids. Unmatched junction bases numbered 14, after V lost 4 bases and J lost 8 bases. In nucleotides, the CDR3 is TGTGCCAGCAGTTCGGGCGGGGGATTCATCCTCCATGAGCAGTTCTTC. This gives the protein CASSSGGGFILHEQFF.

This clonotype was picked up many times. The CDR3 nucleotides are TGCAGTGCTAGGGACAGCTTTAATGAAAAACTGTTTTTT. Amino acids: CSARDSFNEKLFF. V usage is TRBV20-1 and J usage is TRBJ1-4; tentatively, D is TRBD1 (6 bases). The CDR3 totals 13 residues. The V end was cut by 3 bases, the J end by 4 bases, with 9 bases between. Germline lookup yields CDR1 DFQATT and CDR2 SNEGSKA (reference sequence).

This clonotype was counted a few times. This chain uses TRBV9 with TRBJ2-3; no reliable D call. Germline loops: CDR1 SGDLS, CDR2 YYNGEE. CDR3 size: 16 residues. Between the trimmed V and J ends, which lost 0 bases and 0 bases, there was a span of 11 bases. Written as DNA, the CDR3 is TGTGCCAGCAGCGTAGATCCAGGATTAAGCACAGATACGCAGTATTTT. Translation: CASSVDPGLSTDTQYF.

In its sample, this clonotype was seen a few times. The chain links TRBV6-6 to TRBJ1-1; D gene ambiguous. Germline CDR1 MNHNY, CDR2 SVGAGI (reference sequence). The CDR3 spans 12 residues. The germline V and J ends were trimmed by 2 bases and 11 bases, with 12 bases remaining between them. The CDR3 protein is CASSYEGPGAFF. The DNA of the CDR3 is TGTGCCAGCAGTTACGAAGGCCCCGGGGCTTTCTTT.